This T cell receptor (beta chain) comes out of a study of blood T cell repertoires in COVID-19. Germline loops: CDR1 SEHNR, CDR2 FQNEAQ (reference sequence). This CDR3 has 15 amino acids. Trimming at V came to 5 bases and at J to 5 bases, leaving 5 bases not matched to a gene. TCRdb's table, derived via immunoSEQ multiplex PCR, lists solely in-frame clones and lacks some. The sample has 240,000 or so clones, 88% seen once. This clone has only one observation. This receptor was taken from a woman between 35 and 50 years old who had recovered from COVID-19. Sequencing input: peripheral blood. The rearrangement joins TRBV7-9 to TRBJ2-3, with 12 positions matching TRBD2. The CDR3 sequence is CASSPLAGGGDTQYF. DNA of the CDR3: TGTGCCAGCAGCCCACTAGCGGGAGGCGGAGATACGCAGTATTTT.